What follows are 21 T cell receptor beta chains derived from one specimen sequenced in a study of shared clonotypes between healthy human individuals. The table came from immunoSEQ multiplex PCR; TCRdb's copy has only in-frame clones and leaves some out. This table holds a few million clones, approximately 90% found once. Sequencing input: naive CD4+ T cells sorted from blood. Regarding subset: CD45RA+ positively selected. All receptors derive from a man between 18 and 29 years old in good health.

The chain uses TRBV10-3 and TRBJ1-1; no reliable D call. CDR1 and CDR2 from the germline V gene are ENHRY and SYGVKD. Trimming removed 1 base from V and 4 bases from J, with 10 bases in between. The CDR3 contains 14 residues. The CDR3 spells CAISEYDIATEAFF. In DNA form, the CDR3 reads TGTGCCATCAGTGAGTATGACATAGCCACTGAAGCTTTCTTT.

The chain carries TRBV4-3 and TRBJ1-5; D remains ambiguous. The CDR3 is 14 residues long. The V end lost 0 bases, the J end lost 6 bases, and 9 bases lay between the germline ends. Looked up from germline, CDR1 is LGHNA and CDR2 is YSLEER. The CDR3 sequence: CASSQEDIGQPQHF. Written as DNA, the CDR3 is TGCGCCAGCAGCCAAGAAGACATAGGTCAGCCCCAGCATTTT.

The V call is TRBV7-3, the J call TRBJ2-2, with unresolved D. Germline V gene sequence: CDR1 SGHTA, CDR2 FQGTGA. The length of the CDR3 is 12 residues. Trimming removed 5 bases from V and 0 bases from J, with 1 base in between. CDR3 sequence: CASSANTGELFF. Written as DNA, the CDR3 is TGTGCCAGCAGCGCGAACACCGGGGAGCTGTTTTTT.

The J gene is TRBJ1-2, the V gene TRBV11-2; 7 bases match TRBD1. CDR3 length: 15 amino acids. Trimming cost V 4 bases and J 0 bases; bases outside gene matches: 5. Germline values: CDR1 SGHAT, CDR2 FQNNGV. The CDR3 region has the DNA TGTGCCAGCAGCTGGGGACAGACTTCTAACTATGGCTACACCTTC. As protein: CASSWGQTSNYGYTF.

The chain links TRBV6-5 to TRBJ2-2; unclear D gene. V lost 4 bases to trimming and J lost 1 base, with 7 bases between them. CDR3 length equals 14 residues. Per germline, CDR1 MNHEY and CDR2 SVGAGI. The CDR3 coding sequence is TGTGCCAGCAGTTTAGTAGGGAACACCGGGGAGCTGTTTTTT. This gives the protein CASSLVGNTGELFF.

The chain combines TRBV6-1 with TRBJ1-3; D perhaps matches TRBD1 (5 bases). The ends were cut back, 4 bases at V and 0 bases at J, with 7 bases in the middle. The CDR3 totals 14 residues. CDR1 is MNHNS and CDR2 is SASEGT in the germline V gene. The CDR3 region is CASSGQFSGNTIYF. CDR3 nucleotides: TGTGCCAGCAGTGGACAGTTCTCTGGAAACACCATATATTTT.

The rearrangement links TRBV18 to TRBJ2-1; TRBD2 matches at 11 bases. V dropped 3 bases and J dropped 4; count of bases not matched to a gene: 8. The CDR3 has 17 amino acids. Germline V gene data show CDR1 as KGHSH and CDR2 as LQKENI. CDR3 in amino acids: CASSPLAGGLSYNEQFF. The CDR3 nucleotides read TGTGCCAGCTCACCGCTAGCGGGGGGTCTTTCATACAATGAGCAGTTCTTC.

The genes are TRBV9 and TRBJ2-3, with D possibly matching TRBD2 (6 bases). Trimming took off 2 bases at V and 0 bases at J, with 13 bases between the two ends. Germline values: CDR1 SGDLS, CDR2 YYNGEE. The CDR3 has 16 amino acids. CDR3 protein: CASSVIRGSSTDTQYF. For the CDR3, the DNA is TGTGCCAGCAGCGTTATACGGGGGAGCAGCACAGATACGCAGTATTTT.

This clone was detected only once. This chain uses TRBV10-1 with TRBJ2-3; 11 positions match TRBD2. The CDR3 has 17 amino acids. V gave up 2 bases and J gave up 1 base; unmatched junction bases: 5. Germline lookup yields CDR1 WNHNN and CDR2 SYGVQD (reference sequence). Here the CDR3 reads CASSEALAGGGTDTQYF. The CDR3 DNA reads TGCGCCAGCAGTGAGGCCTTAGCGGGAGGGGGCACAGATACGCAGTATTTT.

J is TRBJ2-6 and V is TRBV5-1, with D unclear. The germline CDR1 and CDR2 sequences are SGHRS and YFSETQ. The V end lost 1 base, the J end lost 2 bases, and 7 bases lay between the germline ends. The CDR3 sequence is 15 residues long. The CDR3 region is CASSLSPAGANVLTF. The CDR3 DNA is TGCGCCAGCAGCTTGTCACCAGCTGGGGCCAACGTCCTGACTTTC. The entire variable domain, with the rest obtained from reference TRBV5-1 and TRBJ2-6, is as follows: KAGVTQTPRYLIKTRGQQVTLSCSPISGHRSVSWYQQTPGQGLQFLFEYFSETQRNKGNFPGRFSGRQFSNSRSEMNVSTLELGDSALYLCASSLSPAGANVLTFGAGSRLTVL.

The chain carries TRBV19 and TRBJ1-1; TRBD1 aligns across 9 bases. The germline gives CDR1 LNHDA, CDR2 SQIVND (reference sequence). Unmatched junction bases numbered 3, after V lost 2 bases and J lost 2 bases. CDR3 length: 15 amino acids. CDR3 DNA: TGTGCCAGTAGTATAAGGGGACAGGGTAACACTGAAGCTTTCTTT. This codes for CASSIRGQGNTEAFF.

This chain links TRBV7-6 with TRBJ2-7; D may be TRBD2 (6 bases). This CDR3 has 14 residues. Between the trimmed V and J ends, which lost 2 bases and 3 bases, there was a span of 11 bases. Germline V gives CDR1 SGHVS, CDR2 FNYEAQ. The CDR3 protein is CASSLNPGGYEQYF. CDR3 nucleotide sequence: TGTGCCAGCAGCTTAAATCCCGGGGGCTACGAGCAGTACTTC.

V and J are TRBV5-8 and TRBJ2-1; D unclear. Looked up from germline, CDR1 is SGHTS and CDR2 is YDEGEE. V was trimmed by 0 bases and J by 6 bases, leaving 10 bases between them. This CDR3 region has 14 residues. The CDR3 here is CASSLGTIINEQFF. DNA for the CDR3: TGTGCCAGCAGCTTGGGTACAATCATCAATGAGCAGTTCTTC.

This clone was observed once. The CDR3 DNA is TGTGCCAGCAGCTTAGGAGCGGGTTCGGGCACAGATACGCAGTATTTT. It translates to CASSLGAGSGTDTQYF. The V gene is TRBV7-9, the J gene TRBJ2-3, with D maybe TRBD2 (6 bases). V was pared by 1 base and J by 1 base, with 12 bases between. Germline CDR1 is SEHNR and CDR2 is FQNEAQ (reference sequence). The CDR3 sequence is 16 residues long.

CDR3 sequence reads: CASSQGESSDPVPETQYF. The CDR3 coding sequence is TGTGCCAGCAGCCAAGGCGAATCTTCGGACCCCGTCCCAGAGACCCAGTACTTC. This chain connects TRBV4-2 to TRBJ2-5; no clear D. Trimming left V 1 base short and J 4 bases short, with 22 bases between. The CDR3 extends over 18 amino acids. CDR1 is LGHNA and CDR2 is YNFKEQ in the germline V gene.

This clone has a single count. The chain uses TRBV18 and TRBJ2-3; possibly TRBD1 for D (6 bases). The CDR3 length is 15 residues. V was clipped by 3 bases and J by 4 bases, with 14 bases between them. CDR1 and CDR2 (germline): KGHSH, LQKENI. CDR3 nucleotides: TGTGCCAGCTCACCGCAACTACAGGGTGCAGATACGCAGTATTTT. Protein: CASSPQLQGADTQYF.

The chain employs TRBV2 and TRBJ2-2; D not resolved. CDR1 and CDR2 (germline): SNHLY, FYNNEI. Trimming left V 6 bases short and J 2 bases short, with 4 bases between. The length of the CDR3 is 12 residues. Here the CDR3 reads CASRSNTGELFF. As DNA, the CDR3 is TGTGCCAGCAGGAGTAACACCGGGGAGCTGTTTTTT.

V usage is TRBV6-5 and J usage is TRBJ1-1, with D uncertain. The CDR3 has 13 amino acids. Germline V lookup: CDR1 MNHEY, CDR2 SVGAGI. Trimming pared 0 bases from V and 3 bases from J, leaving 5 bases between. The CDR3 loop is CASSYSGHTEAFF. The DNA for the CDR3 is TGTGCCAGCAGTTACTCTGGACACACTGAAGCTTTCTTT.

The chain carries TRBV18 and TRBJ2-1; D remains unclear. This CDR3 is 14 amino acids long. V lost 4 bases and J lost 3, with 10 bases in between. CDR1 and CDR2 (germline): KGHSH, LQKENI. CDR3 DNA sequence: TGTGCCAGCTCACTAGGGTCTATCTACAATGAGCAGTTCTTC. Protein product: CASSLGSIYNEQFF. Full variable domain (remainder filled in from reference TRBV18 and TRBJ2-1): NAGVMQNPRHLVRRRGQEARLRCSPMKGHSHVYWYRQLPEEGLKFMVYLQKENIIDESGMPKERFSAEFPKEGPSILRIQQVVRGDSAAYFCASSLGSIYNEQFFGPGTRLTVL.

J is TRBJ2-7 and V is TRBV5-1, with D hard to call. Trimming stripped 4 bases from V and 2 bases from J, with 7 bases between. This CDR3 contains 12 residues. Germline CDR1 is SGHRS and CDR2 is YFSETQ. For the CDR3, the DNA is TGCGCCAGCAGCATCACAGCCTACGAGCAGTACTTC. The encoded protein is CASSITAYEQYF.

The chain links TRBV5-1 to TRBJ1-2, with D possibly matching TRBD1 (5 bases). The CDR3 consists of 13 residues. V was clipped by 1 base and J by 6 bases, with 10 bases between them. The germline V gene encodes CDR1 SGHRS and CDR2 YFSETQ. DNA of the CDR3: TGCGCCAGCAGCTTGAGCAGGGTCAATGGCTACACCTTC. Translation: CASSLSRVNGYTF.